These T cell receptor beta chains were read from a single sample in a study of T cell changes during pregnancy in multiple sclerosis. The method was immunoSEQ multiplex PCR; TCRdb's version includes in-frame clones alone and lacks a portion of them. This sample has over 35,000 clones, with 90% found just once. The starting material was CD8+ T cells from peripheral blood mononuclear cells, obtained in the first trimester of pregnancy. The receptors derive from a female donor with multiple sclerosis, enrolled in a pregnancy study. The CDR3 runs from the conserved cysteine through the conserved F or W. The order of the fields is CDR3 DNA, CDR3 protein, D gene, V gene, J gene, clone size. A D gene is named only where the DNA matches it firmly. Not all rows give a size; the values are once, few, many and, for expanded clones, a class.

CDR3nt: TGTGCCAGCAGTTGGACAGAGGGGACTGAAGCTTTCTTT
CDR3aa: CASSWTEGTEAFF
d_gene: -
v_gene: TRBV5-5
j_gene: TRBJ1-1
abundance: -

CDR3nt: TGTGCTAGTGGTCTTTCCGACAGCTCTGGAAACACCATATATTTT
CDR3aa: CASGLSDSSGNTIYF
d_gene: -
v_gene: TRBV12-5
j_gene: TRBJ1-3
abundance: -

CDR3nt: TGTGCCAGTAGCTCTACTAGCGGGGTAAAAGAGACCCAGTACTTC
CDR3aa: CASSSTSGVKETQYF
d_gene: TRBD2
v_gene: TRBV19
j_gene: TRBJ2-5
abundance: few

CDR3nt: TGTGCCAGCTCACCCCCGGGACAGGTTTACAATGAGCAGTTCTTC
CDR3aa: CASSPPGQVYNEQFF
d_gene: TRBD1
v_gene: TRBV18
j_gene: TRBJ2-1
abundance: -

CDR3nt: TGTGCCAGCAGTGAACTCGACACAGTCAACACTGAAGCTTTCTTT
CDR3aa: CASSELDTVNTEAFF
d_gene: -
v_gene: TRBV6-1
j_gene: TRBJ1-1
abundance: once

CDR3nt: TGCGCCACGGGGGTGCGGGAGAACACCGGGGAGCTGTTTTTT
CDR3aa: CATGVRENTGELFF
d_gene: -
v_gene: TRBV5-1
j_gene: TRBJ2-2
abundance: once

CDR3nt: TGTGCCACCAGGCAACGAACGGACCAAGAGACCCAGTACTTC
CDR3aa: CATRQRTDQETQYF
d_gene: -
v_gene: TRBV15
j_gene: TRBJ2-5
abundance: -

CDR3nt: TGTGCCAGCAGCTGGCAACAGGGTGGGGAGCTGTTTTTT
CDR3aa: CASSWQQGGELFF
d_gene: -
v_gene: TRBV7-9
j_gene: TRBJ2-2
abundance: -

CDR3nt: TGTGCCAGCAGACCCACAGAGTTCTATGGCTACACCTTC
CDR3aa: CASRPTEFYGYTF
d_gene: -
v_gene: TRBV7-8
j_gene: TRBJ1-2
abundance: -

CDR3nt: TGTGCCAGCAGTGAAGCGCTTCGGCAGGTCGCCGGGACCCAGTACTTC
CDR3aa: CASSEALRQVAGTQYF
d_gene: -
v_gene: TRBV2
j_gene: TRBJ2-5
abundance: -

CDR3nt: TGTGCCTGGATTGGGGCGGGGGGGCATAGCTACAATGAGCAGTTCTTC
CDR3aa: CAWIGAGGHSYNEQFF
d_gene: TRBD2
v_gene: TRBV30
j_gene: TRBJ2-1
abundance: -

CDR3nt: TGTGCCTGGAGTGTCCGCTTCGCTAGCGGCTTATCCTACGAGCAGTACTTC
CDR3aa: CAWSVRFASGLSYEQYF
d_gene: TRBD2
v_gene: TRBV30
j_gene: TRBJ2-7
abundance: -

CDR3nt: TGTGCCAGCAGCCCGGACAGGGGGGGGGAGACCCAGTACTTC
CDR3aa: CASSPDRGGETQYF
d_gene: TRBD1
v_gene: TRBV5-6
j_gene: TRBJ2-5
abundance: -

CDR3nt: TGTGCCAGCAGTGAAGGCCTAGGTTATACAGATACGCAGTATTTT
CDR3aa: CASSEGLGYTDTQYF
d_gene: -
v_gene: TRBV2
j_gene: TRBJ2-3
abundance: -

CDR3nt: TGTGCCAGCAGCTCTGGGACAGCGTTAAGTGTTGGGGCTTTCTTT
CDR3aa: CASSSGTALSVGAFF
d_gene: TRBD1
v_gene: TRBV5-4
j_gene: TRBJ1-1
abundance: -

CDR3nt: TGTGCCAGCAGCTTAGGATACGAGAATGAGCAGTTCTTC
CDR3aa: CASSLGYENEQFF
d_gene: -
v_gene: TRBV7-6
j_gene: TRBJ2-1
abundance: -

CDR3nt: TGCGCCAGCAGCCAAGGGATCCCCAGCGGTTACAGCCCGCCCCTTGCTGAAGCTTTCTTT
CDR3aa: CASSQGIPSGYSPPLAEAFF
d_gene: -
v_gene: TRBV4-3
j_gene: TRBJ1-1
abundance: -

CDR3nt: TGTGCCAGCAGCCTGCTAGCGGGAGCCTTCAATGAGCAGTTCTTC
CDR3aa: CASSLLAGAFNEQFF
d_gene: TRBD2
v_gene: TRBV14
j_gene: TRBJ2-1
abundance: -

CDR3nt: TGCGCCAGCAGCTTGGACTTAGTTTATGGCTACACCTTC
CDR3aa: CASSLDLVYGYTF
d_gene: -
v_gene: TRBV5-1
j_gene: TRBJ1-2
abundance: -

CDR3nt: TGTGCCAGCCGTCGGGGTTATAGCAATCAGCCCCAGCATTTT
CDR3aa: CASRRGYSNQPQHF
d_gene: -
v_gene: TRBV27
j_gene: TRBJ1-5
abundance: once

CDR3nt: TGTGCCAGCAGCCCACTTAGTAACACTGAAGCTTTCTTT
CDR3aa: CASSPLSNTEAFF
d_gene: -
v_gene: TRBV5-4
j_gene: TRBJ1-1
abundance: few

CDR3nt: TGTGCCAGCGGGAGCGGAGGAAACACCATATATTTT
CDR3aa: CASGSGGNTIYF
d_gene: -
v_gene: TRBV27
j_gene: TRBJ1-3
abundance: -

CDR3nt: TGTGCTAGTGGTTTGGTACTTTGGGGGGAGGGGGAGAGGAACATTCAGTACTTC
CDR3aa: CASGLVLWGEGERNIQYF
d_gene: -
v_gene: TRBV12-5
j_gene: TRBJ2-4
abundance: -

CDR3nt: TGTGCCAGCAGTCCCCGACTAACTTTTGAGCAGTTCTTC
CDR3aa: CASSPRLTFEQFF
d_gene: -
v_gene: TRBV27
j_gene: TRBJ2-1
abundance: -

CDR3nt: TGTGCTAGTGGTTTGGTACTGGGTACTAGAACTTACAATGAGCAGTTCTTC
CDR3aa: CASGLVLGTRTYNEQFF
d_gene: -
v_gene: TRBV12-5
j_gene: TRBJ2-1
abundance: -

CDR3nt: TGTGCCAGTAGTATGGCGGCGCCCGATACGCAGTATTTT
CDR3aa: CASSMAAPDTQYF
d_gene: -
v_gene: TRBV19
j_gene: TRBJ2-3
abundance: -

CDR3nt: TGTGCCAGCAGCTTAGCGTTGGGGGCCGTCCTTAGCACAGATACGCAGTATTTT
CDR3aa: CASSLALGAVLSTDTQYF
d_gene: -
v_gene: TRBV7-8
j_gene: TRBJ2-3
abundance: -

CDR3nt: TGCGCCAGCAGCTTGTCAGTAACCGGGACAGGGGTTGGAGGCTACACCTTC
CDR3aa: CASSLSVTGTGVGGYTF
d_gene: TRBD1
v_gene: TRBV5-1
j_gene: TRBJ1-2
abundance: -

CDR3nt: TGCGCCAGCAGCTTGGTGGGACTAGCGGGAGCGAATGAGCAGTTCTTC
CDR3aa: CASSLVGLAGANEQFF
d_gene: TRBD2
v_gene: TRBV5-1
j_gene: TRBJ2-1
abundance: -

CDR3nt: TGTGCCAGCTCACCACCAGGACAGGGTATGTACGAGCAGTACTTC
CDR3aa: CASSPPGQGMYEQYF
d_gene: TRBD1
v_gene: TRBV18
j_gene: TRBJ2-7
abundance: -

CDR3nt: TGTGCCAGTTCCTTGGGAGTTAGCAATCAGCCCCAGCATTTT
CDR3aa: CASSLGVSNQPQHF
d_gene: -
v_gene: TRBV5-6
j_gene: TRBJ1-5
abundance: -

CDR3nt: TGTGCCAGCAGCTTAATCGGTGGGCAGCAAGAGACCCAGTACTTC
CDR3aa: CASSLIGGQQETQYF
d_gene: -
v_gene: TRBV7-3
j_gene: TRBJ2-5
abundance: -

CDR3nt: TGTGCCAGCAGTTCGGGTTTCCACTACGAGCAGTACTTC
CDR3aa: CASSSGFHYEQYF
d_gene: -
v_gene: TRBV6-5
j_gene: TRBJ2-7
abundance: -

CDR3nt: TGTGCCTGGAGTGTGAACAGGGGGTTGGAGACCCAGTACTTC
CDR3aa: CAWSVNRGLETQYF
d_gene: TRBD1
v_gene: TRBV30
j_gene: TRBJ2-5
abundance: -

CDR3nt: TGTGCCAGCAGCTTTAGCGGGGGAGGAGATACGCAGTATTTT
CDR3aa: CASSFSGGGDTQYF
d_gene: TRBD2
v_gene: TRBV7-3
j_gene: TRBJ2-3
abundance: -

CDR3nt: TGTGCCAGCAGCTTACAGGGTAGCTACGAGCAGTACTTC
CDR3aa: CASSLQGSYEQYF
d_gene: -
v_gene: TRBV5-8
j_gene: TRBJ2-7
abundance: -

CDR3nt: TGTGCCAGCAGCCCGGAGGGGATCACTGAAGCTTTCTTT
CDR3aa: CASSPEGITEAFF
d_gene: -
v_gene: TRBV14
j_gene: TRBJ1-1
abundance: few

CDR3nt: TGCGCCAGCAGCCAAGACACAGGGGGCTTAGAGACCCAGTACTTC
CDR3aa: CASSQDTGGLETQYF
d_gene: TRBD1
v_gene: TRBV4-1
j_gene: TRBJ2-5
abundance: -

CDR3nt: TGTGCCAGCAGTGACGGGGGCGGGGGCCCAGATACGCAGTATTTT
CDR3aa: CASSDGGGGPDTQYF
d_gene: -
v_gene: TRBV2
j_gene: TRBJ2-3
abundance: -

CDR3nt: TGTGCCAGCGTGGCTAGCGGGGGGGTAAGCTCCTACGAGCAGTACTTC
CDR3aa: CASVASGGVSSYEQYF
d_gene: TRBD2
v_gene: TRBV2
j_gene: TRBJ2-7
abundance: -

CDR3nt: TGCGCCAGCAGCTTGGTACCAGGGGGCGAGCCCCAGCATTTT
CDR3aa: CASSLVPGGEPQHF
d_gene: TRBD1
v_gene: TRBV5-1
j_gene: TRBJ1-5
abundance: -

CDR3nt: TGTGCCAGCAGTTGGGACTCCTTCAATGAGCAGTTCTTC
CDR3aa: CASSWDSFNEQFF
d_gene: -
v_gene: TRBV27
j_gene: TRBJ2-1
abundance: -

CDR3nt: TGTGCCAGCAGCTTTGGGACAGCGAAGAGGGAGCTGTTTTTT
CDR3aa: CASSFGTAKRELFF
d_gene: TRBD1
v_gene: TRBV13
j_gene: TRBJ2-2
abundance: -

CDR3nt: TGTGCCAGTAGTACCGGGGGGGATTGGTACTTC
CDR3aa: CASSTGGDWYF
d_gene: TRBD2
v_gene: TRBV19
j_gene: TRBJ2-7
abundance: -

CDR3nt: TGTGCCATCAGTGCGGGGGGTACTGAAGCTTTCTTT
CDR3aa: CAISAGGTEAFF
d_gene: -
v_gene: TRBV10-3
j_gene: TRBJ1-1
abundance: -

CDR3nt: TGCGCCAGCAGCCAAGGATTCGGGCGGGACAGCTCCTACGAGCAGTACTTC
CDR3aa: CASSQGFGRDSSYEQYF
d_gene: -
v_gene: TRBV4-1
j_gene: TRBJ2-7
abundance: -

CDR3nt: TGTGCCAGTAGTATTGCCGGGGACTCCTACTACGAGCAGTACTTC
CDR3aa: CASSIAGDSYYEQYF
d_gene: -
v_gene: TRBV19
j_gene: TRBJ2-7
abundance: -

CDR3nt: TGCGCCAGCAGCCAAGAAGCGAGCAGGGGCTCGCTGATGTCGGGGGAGCTGTTTTTT
CDR3aa: CASSQEASRGSLMSGELFF
d_gene: -
v_gene: TRBV4-3
j_gene: TRBJ2-2
abundance: -

CDR3nt: TGTGCCTGGAGCCTTCGGGACAGTTCGAGCTCCTACGAGCAGTACTTC
CDR3aa: CAWSLRDSSSSYEQYF
d_gene: TRBD1
v_gene: TRBV30
j_gene: TRBJ2-7
abundance: -

CDR3nt: TGTGCCAGCACGTGGACTAGCGGACTTGAGCGAGAGACCCAGTACTTC
CDR3aa: CASTWTSGLERETQYF
d_gene: TRBD2
v_gene: TRBV7-8
j_gene: TRBJ2-5
abundance: -

CDR3nt: TGTGCCAGCAGCCAAGATGCGGGCTCTGGGGCCAACGTCCTGACTTTC
CDR3aa: CASSQDAGSGANVLTF
d_gene: -
v_gene: TRBV4-2
j_gene: TRBJ2-6
abundance: medium-sized